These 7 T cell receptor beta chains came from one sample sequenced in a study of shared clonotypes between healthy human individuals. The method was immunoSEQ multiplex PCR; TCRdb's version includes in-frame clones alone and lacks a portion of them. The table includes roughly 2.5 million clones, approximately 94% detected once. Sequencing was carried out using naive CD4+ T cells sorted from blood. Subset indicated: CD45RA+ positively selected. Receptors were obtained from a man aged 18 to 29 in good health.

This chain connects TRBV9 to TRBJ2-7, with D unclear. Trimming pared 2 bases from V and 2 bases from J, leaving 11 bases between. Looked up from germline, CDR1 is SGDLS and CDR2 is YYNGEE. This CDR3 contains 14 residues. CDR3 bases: TGTGCCAGCAGCGTCGGAAATGCCCCCTACGAGCAGTACTTC. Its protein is CASSVGNAPYEQYF.

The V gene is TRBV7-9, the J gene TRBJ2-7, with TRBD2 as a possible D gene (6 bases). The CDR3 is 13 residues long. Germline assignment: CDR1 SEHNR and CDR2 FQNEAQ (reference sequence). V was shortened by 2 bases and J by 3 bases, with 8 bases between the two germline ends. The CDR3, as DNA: TGTGCCAGCAGCTTATCGACTAGCTACGAGCAGTACTTC. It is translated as CASSLSTSYEQYF.

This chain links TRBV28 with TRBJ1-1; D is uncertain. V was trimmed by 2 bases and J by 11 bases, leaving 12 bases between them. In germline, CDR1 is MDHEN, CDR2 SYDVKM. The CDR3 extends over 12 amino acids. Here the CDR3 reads CASSLTQSKAFF. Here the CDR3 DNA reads TGTGCCAGCAGTTTAACACAGTCAAAGGCTTTCTTT.

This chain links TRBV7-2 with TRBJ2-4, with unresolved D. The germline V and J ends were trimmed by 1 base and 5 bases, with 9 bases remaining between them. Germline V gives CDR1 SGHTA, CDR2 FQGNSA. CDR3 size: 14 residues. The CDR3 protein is CASSLVGVENIQYF. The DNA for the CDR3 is TGTGCCAGCAGCTTAGTCGGCGTAGAAAACATTCAGTACTTC.

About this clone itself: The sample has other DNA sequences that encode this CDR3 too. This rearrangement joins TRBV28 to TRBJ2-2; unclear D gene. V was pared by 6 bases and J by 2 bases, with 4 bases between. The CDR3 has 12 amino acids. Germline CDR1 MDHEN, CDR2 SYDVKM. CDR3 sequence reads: CASSVNTGELFF. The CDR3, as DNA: TGTGCCAGCAGCGTAAACACCGGGGAGCTGTTTTTT.

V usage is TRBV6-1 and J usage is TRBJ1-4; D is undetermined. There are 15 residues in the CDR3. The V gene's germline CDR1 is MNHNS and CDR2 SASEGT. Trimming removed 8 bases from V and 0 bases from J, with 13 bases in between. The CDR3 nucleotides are TGTGCCAGCGGAGACCGGGTTGCAACTAATGAAAAACTGTTTTTT. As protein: CASGDRVATNEKLFF.

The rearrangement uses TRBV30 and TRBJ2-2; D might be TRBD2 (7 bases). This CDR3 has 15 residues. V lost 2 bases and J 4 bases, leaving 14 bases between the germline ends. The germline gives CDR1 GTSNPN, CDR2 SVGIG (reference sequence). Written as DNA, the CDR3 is TGTGCCTGGAGTCAACTCCGGGGGGCCACCGGGGAGCTGTTTTTT. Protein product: CAWSQLRGATGELFF.